This is a list of T cell receptor beta chains from one sample in a study of T cell changes during pregnancy in multiple sclerosis. Profiled with immunoSEQ multiplex PCR; TCRdb holds only in-frame clones, not every one. This table holds approximately 30,000 clones, roughly 88% found once. The specimen comprised CD8+ T cells from peripheral blood mononuclear cells, sampled after pregnancy. The receptors shown here come from a female donor with multiple sclerosis, enrolled in a pregnancy study. Both conserved end residues are part of each CDR3. Each record gives: D gene, V gene, J gene, clone size, CDR3 protein, CDR3 DNA. A D gene is named only where the DNA matches it firmly. Some rows mark clone size as missing; the rest say once, few, many or name a class of expanded clone.

d_call: TRBD1; v_call: TRBV7-6; j_call: TRBJ1-1; clone_size: few; cdr3_aa: CASSLGTGVTEAFF; cdr3_nt: TGTGCCAGCAGCTTAGGGACAGGGGTGACTGAAGCTTTCTTT
d_call: TRBD1; v_call: TRBV5-4; j_call: TRBJ2-1; clone_size: -; cdr3_aa: CASSPGQGMTEQFF; cdr3_nt: TGTGCCAGCAGCCCGGGACAGGGTATGACTGAGCAGTTCTTC
d_call: -; v_call: TRBV27; j_call: TRBJ1-5; clone_size: -; cdr3_aa: CASSFSRNQPQHF; cdr3_nt: TGTGCCAGCAGTTTTTCGCGGAATCAGCCCCAGCATTTT
d_call: -; v_call: TRBV4-3; j_call: TRBJ2-1; clone_size: -; cdr3_aa: CASSPGVEDEQFF; cdr3_nt: TGCGCCAGCAGCCCAGGGGTGGAGGATGAGCAGTTCTTC
d_call: -; v_call: TRBV9; j_call: TRBJ1-3; clone_size: -; cdr3_aa: CASSVTGLAGNTIYF; cdr3_nt: TGTGCCAGCAGCGTCACAGGGCTGGCTGGAAACACCATATATTTT
d_call: -; v_call: TRBV19; j_call: TRBJ1-1; clone_size: once; cdr3_aa: CASSYAMNTEAFF; cdr3_nt: TGTGCCAGTTCCTACGCCATGAACACTGAAGCTTTCTTT
d_call: -; v_call: TRBV4-3; j_call: TRBJ1-1; clone_size: -; cdr3_aa: CASSQSPGGITEAFF; cdr3_nt: TGCGCCAGCAGCCAATCCCCAGGAGGTATCACTGAAGCTTTCTTT
d_call: TRBD1; v_call: TRBV30; j_call: TRBJ2-5; clone_size: -; cdr3_aa: CAWSPSAGQGRETQYF; cdr3_nt: TGTGCCTGGAGTCCGTCGGCAGGACAGGGGCGAGAGACCCAGTACTTC
d_call: TRBD1; v_call: TRBV12-5; j_call: TRBJ1-2; clone_size: -; cdr3_aa: CASGLGQGIGGYTF; cdr3_nt: TGTGCTAGTGGTTTGGGACAGGGGATCGGTGGCTACACCTTC
d_call: -; v_call: TRBV9; j_call: TRBJ1-3; clone_size: -; cdr3_aa: CASSPTAGSGNTIYF; cdr3_nt: TGTGCCAGCTCCCCGACAGCTGGATCTGGAAACACCATATATTTT
d_call: TRBD1; v_call: TRBV6-6; j_call: TRBJ2-2; clone_size: -; cdr3_aa: CASSYGTGTEWELFF; cdr3_nt: TGTGCCAGCAGTTACGGGACAGGGACCGAGTGGGAGCTGTTTTTT
d_call: TRBD1; v_call: TRBV5-5; j_call: TRBJ2-4; clone_size: -; cdr3_aa: CASSLGTGGENIQYF; cdr3_nt: TGTGCCAGCAGCTTGGGGACAGGGGGGGAAAACATTCAGTACTTC
d_call: -; v_call: TRBV30; j_call: TRBJ1-2; clone_size: -; cdr3_aa: CAWVSSGDYGYTF; cdr3_nt: TGTGCCTGGGTTTCTTCGGGAGACTATGGCTACACCTTC
d_call: -; v_call: TRBV5-1; j_call: TRBJ2-4; clone_size: -; cdr3_aa: CASKGLAKNIQYF; cdr3_nt: TGCGCCAGCAAGGGACTAGCCAAAAACATTCAGTACTTC
d_call: -; v_call: TRBV20-1; j_call: TRBJ1-1; clone_size: -; cdr3_aa: CSARVTGLAFF; cdr3_nt: TGCAGTGCTAGAGTCACAGGGCTTGCTTTCTTT
d_call: -; v_call: TRBV13; j_call: TRBJ2-5; clone_size: -; cdr3_aa: CASSSLADQETQYF; cdr3_nt: TGTGCCAGCAGCAGCCTAGCAGATCAAGAGACCCAGTACTTC
d_call: -; v_call: TRBV12-5; j_call: TRBJ1-1; clone_size: -; cdr3_aa: CASGGYRDTEAFF; cdr3_nt: TGTGCTAGTGGGGGCTACAGGGATACTGAAGCTTTCTTT
d_call: -; v_call: TRBV7-2; j_call: TRBJ1-2; clone_size: -; cdr3_aa: CASSHTGGTGYGYTF; cdr3_nt: TGTGCCAGCAGCCATACGGGGGGGACCGGCTATGGCTACACCTTC
d_call: -; v_call: TRBV4-2; j_call: TRBJ2-7; clone_size: -; cdr3_aa: CASSQASRGDYEQYF; cdr3_nt: TGTGCCAGCAGCCAAGCCTCAAGAGGTGACTACGAGCAGTACTTC
d_call: -; v_call: TRBV5-6; j_call: TRBJ1-1; clone_size: -; cdr3_aa: CASRGLAPEAFF; cdr3_nt: TGTGCCAGCAGGGGGCTGGCTCCTGAAGCTTTCTTT
d_call: TRBD1; v_call: TRBV5-8; j_call: TRBJ1-5; clone_size: -; cdr3_aa: CASSIDRGQPQHF; cdr3_nt: TGTGCCAGCAGCATTGACAGGGGACAGCCCCAGCATTTT
d_call: TRBD1; v_call: TRBV4-2; j_call: TRBJ1-6; clone_size: -; cdr3_aa: CASSEPGQGVSPLHF; cdr3_nt: TGTGCCAGCAGCGAACCGGGACAGGGGGTTTCACCCCTCCACTTT